The clone carrying this T cell receptor beta chain was observed a single time. The V end was cut by 0 bases, the J end by 8 bases, with 14 bases between. Germline assignment: CDR1 SGHDN and CDR2 FVKESK. The CDR3 covers 15 residues. This entry comes from a study of blood T cell repertoires in COVID-19. Study-level information: The United States, Italy and Spain supplied acute and convalescent COVID-19 samples. Sample material is recorded as cDNA or gDNA derived from T cells, B-cell-depleted T cells, or PBMCs.

Clones were sequenced by immunoSEQ multiplex PCR, and TCRdb holds only the in-frame ones, with some missing. This sample has about 250,000 clones, with about 87% found just once. Enrolled during active infection, Seattle patients were then followed longitudinally. The sample was peripheral blood. The chain is built from TRBV14 and TRBJ2-1; D is unresolved. The clonotype was recovered from a woman aged 25 to 39 with COVID-19, enrolled during active disease. For the CDR3, the DNA is TGTGCCAGCAGCCAAGATAGGTGGCAGAGCGATGAGCAGTTCTTC. This sequence encodes CASSQDRWQSDEQFF.